The clone carrying this T cell receptor (beta chain) appeared a few times. Its specificity is unknown. The sample comes from a study of identical twins. General study points: Abundant beta clonotypes from cord blood had fewer insertions, unlike memory repertoires, which showed none.

TCRdb independently ran MiXCR on the 5' RACE reads; one entry per CDR3 protein. The table has about 210,000 distinct CDR3 sequences, 9.4% seen once. This receptor was taken from a young woman in good health. The material sequenced was memory (CD45RO+) T cells sorted from blood.

In DNA, the CDR3 is TGTGCCAGCAGCGTAGCGGGATCATGGGACACTGAAGCTTTCTTT. As protein: CASSVAGSWDTEAFF. This chain joins TRBV9 and TRBJ1-1; D ambiguous. This CDR3 spans 15 amino acids. V gave up 0 bases and J gave up 3 bases, with 12 bases separating them. Germline assignment: CDR1 SGDLS and CDR2 YYNGEE. The complete variable domain, with remaining parts taken from reference TRBV9 and TRBJ1-1, reads DSGVTQTPKHLITATGQRVTLRCSPRSGDLSVYWYQQSLDQGLQFLIQYYNGEERAKGNILERFSAQQFPDLHSELNLSSLELGDSALYFCASSVAGSWDTEAFFGQGTRLTVV.